Presented here are 27 T cell receptor beta chains from one specimen sequenced in a study of T-cell memory formation after mild COVID-19. TCRdb independently ran MiXCR on the 5' RACE reads; one entry per CDR3 protein. The sample carries roughly 130,000 distinct CDR3 sequences, approximately 15% recorded once. Source material: PBMCs or a T cell subset sorted from them (not recorded which). These receptors all come from a young man who had mild COVID-19 (a few samples of this study predate the infection). Cell type and time point are not known.

The chain combines TRBV19 with TRBJ2-1; the D gene is possibly TRBD2 (6 bases). Trimming removed 8 bases from V and 5 bases from J, with 16 bases in between. Germline V gene data show CDR1 as LNHDA and CDR2 as SQIVND (reference sequence). This CDR3 is built from 14 residues. The CDR3 nucleotides read TGTGCCAGTCGGATCCGGGGACTGAACAATGAGCAGTTCTTC. Amino acid sequence: CASRIRGLNNEQFF.

Sample share makes this clonotype medium-sized. The V and J genes are TRBV7-9 and TRBJ2-1; 10 bases agree with TRBD2. The CDR3 extends over 16 amino acids. With V trimmed by 2 bases and J by 2 bases, 3 bases remained unmatched. CDR1 and CDR2 from the germline V gene are SEHNR and FQNEAQ (reference sequence). The CDR3 loop is CASSLSLAGAYNEQFF. Here the CDR3 DNA reads TGTGCCAGCAGCTTAAGCCTAGCGGGGGCCTACAATGAGCAGTTCTTC.

This clonotype was recorded many times. The chain uses TRBV12-3 or TRBV12-4 and TRBJ2-7; D gene ambiguous. Trimming cost V 6 bases and J 2 bases, with 14 bases left between them. The CDR3 length is 14 residues. CDR3 residues: CASSPTEATYEQYF. In nucleotides, the CDR3 is TGTGCCAGCAGCCCGACTGAGGCCACCTACGAGCAGTACTTC.

This clonotype was detected a few times. The V and J genes are TRBV12-3 or TRBV12-4 and TRBJ1-1, with D possibly being TRBD1 (5 bases). This CDR3 region has 13 residues. V was cut by 7 bases and J by 3 bases, with 12 bases left in between. The CDR3 is CASTLGGDTEAFF. The CDR3 DNA sequence: TGTGCCAGCACCTTGGGGGGGGACACTGAAGCTTTCTTT.

CDR3 DNA sequence: TGTGCCAGCAGCTTTCCGGGTACCTACGAGCAGTACTTC. This codes for CASSFPGTYEQYF. This chain joins TRBV7-2 and TRBJ2-7; D unclear. This CDR3 region has 13 residues. Trimming removed 3 bases from V and 2 bases from J, with 8 bases in between. Germline values: CDR1 SGHTA, CDR2 FQGNSA.

The gene calls are TRBV29-1 and TRBJ1-1, with 7 bases lining up with TRBD1. CDR1 and CDR2 (germline): SQVTM, ANQGSEA. V shed 7 bases, J shed 5 bases, and the junction held 7 bases outside the gene matches. This CDR3 comprises 12 residues. CDR3 region: CSARQGRTEAFF. CDR3 bases: TGCAGCGCGAGACAGGGAAGGACTGAAGCTTTCTTT. Filled out from reference TRBV29-1 and TRBJ1-1, the complete variable domain reads SAVISQKPSRDICQRGTSLTIQCQVDSQVTMMFWYRQQPGQSLTLIATANQGSEATYESGFVIDKFPISRPNLTFSTLTVSNMSPEDSSIYLCSARQGRTEAFFGQGTRLTVV.

This clonotype turned up a few times. CDR3: CSPWPAGGTNEQFF. CDR3 bases: TGCAGTCCCTGGCCTGCGGGGGGGACCAATGAGCAGTTCTTC. The V gene is TRBV20-1, the J gene TRBJ2-1; 9 nucleotides agree with TRBD2. This CDR3 spans 14 amino acids. Germline CDR1 DFQATT, CDR2 SNEGSKA (reference sequence). The junction had 11 bases not matched to a gene; V was cut back by 8 bases and J by 6 bases.

This clonotype was seen only a few times. CDR3 amino acids: CASSQASGPYYGYTF. For the CDR3, the DNA is TGCGCCAGCAGCCAAGCCTCCGGGCCCTACTATGGCTACACCTTC. V usage is TRBV4-3 and J usage is TRBJ1-2; D is uncertain. In germline, CDR1 is LGHNA, CDR2 YSLEER. V gave up 1 base and J gave up 3 bases, with 12 bases separating them. The CDR3 is 15 residues long.

This clonotype showed up just a few times. The chain links TRBV25-1 to TRBJ2-5; D might be TRBD1 (6 bases). From germline, CDR1 is MGHDK and CDR2 SYGVNS. With 4 bases removed from V and 7 bases from J, the gap between germline ends came to 13 bases. CDR3 size: 13 residues. CDR3 in amino acids: CASSADSSGTQYF. DNA for the CDR3: TGTGCCAGCAGTGCGGACAGCTCAGGGACCCAGTACTTC.

V gene TRBV7-8 combines with J gene TRBJ2-7; a possible D gene is TRBD1 (6 bases). CDR1 SGHVS and CDR2 FQNEAQ come from the germline V gene. The V and J ends lost 7 bases and 3 bases respectively, with 22 bases between them. The CDR3 loop spans 16 amino acids. The CDR3 region has the DNA TGTGCCAGCACCCAGTCCAGGGGACGGTGGGGCTACGAGCAGTACTTC. This translates into CASTQSRGRWGYEQYF.

This clonotype has only a few counts. This chain connects TRBV19 to TRBJ2-5, with D perhaps matching TRBD1 (6 bases). Trimming left V 5 bases short and J 5 bases short, with 9 bases between. The CDR3 is made up of 12 amino acids. Looked up from germline, CDR1 is LNHDA and CDR2 is SQIVND (reference sequence). The CDR3: CASSPGHETQYF. As DNA, the CDR3 is TGTGCCAGTAGTCCGGGACACGAGACCCAGTACTTC. The variable domain in full, with the rest retrieved from reference TRBV19 and TRBJ2-5, is DGGITQSPKYLFRKEGQNVTLSCEQNLNHDAMYWYRQDPGQGLRLIYYSQIVNDFQKGDIAEGYSVSREKKESFPLTVTSAQKNPTAFYLCASSPGHETQYFGPGTRLLVL.

A note on this clonotype: It is likely a read error, because the conserved phenylalanine at the end of the CDR3 is missing. Written as DNA, the CDR3 is TGCAGTGCTCGAAGCGGGACGGTGAACACTGAAGCTTTCTAT. Its translation: CSARSGTVNTEAFY. V and J are TRBV20-1 and TRBJ1-1; tentative D call: TRBD1 (5 bases). Between the trimmed V and J ends, which lost 5 bases and 0 bases, there was a span of 13 bases. Looked up from germline, CDR1 is DFQATT and CDR2 is SNEGSKA (reference sequence). The CDR3 spans 14 residues.

This clonotype was detected a few times. The chain recombines TRBV4-3 with TRBJ2-5; either TRBD1 or TRBD2 may fit D (5 bases each). The ends were cut back, 2 bases at V and 4 bases at J, with 14 bases in the middle. The germline CDR1 and CDR2 sequences are LGHNA and YSLEER. The CDR3 extends over 15 amino acids. CDR3 amino acids: CASSQMSGAGETQYF. The CDR3 DNA reads TGCGCCAGCAGCCAAATGTCCGGGGCTGGAGAGACCCAGTACTTC.

In this sample, this clonotype turned up a few times. The genes are TRBV6-5 and TRBJ1-1; D might be TRBD1 (5 bases). CDR1 MNHEY and CDR2 SVGAGI come from the germline V gene. V lost 2 bases and J lost 5, with 18 bases in between. The CDR3 spans 16 residues. This CDR3 reads CASSYSGGAAGTEAFF. The CDR3 region has the DNA TGTGCCAGCAGTTACAGCGGAGGGGCAGCTGGGACTGAAGCTTTCTTT.

This clonotype was counted between two and nine times. The CDR3: CASSYVGSPLHF. CDR3 coding DNA: TGTGCCAGCAGTTACGTAGGCTCACCCCTCCACTTT. V and J are TRBV6-5 and TRBJ1-6; no reliable D call. Per germline, CDR1 MNHEY and CDR2 SVGAGI. The CDR3 has 12 residues. Trimming cost V 2 bases and J 10 bases, with 6 bases left between them.

V usage is TRBV12-3 or TRBV12-4 and J usage is TRBJ2-3, with D maybe TRBD1 (5 bases). CDR3 size: 14 residues. Trimming cost V 3 bases and J 4 bases, with 11 bases left between them. As DNA, the CDR3 is TGTGCCAGCAGTTTTAACCAGGGCGCAGATACGCAGTATTTT. Its protein product is CASSFNQGADTQYF.

The chain links TRBV5-1 to TRBJ2-7, with 8 bases identical to TRBD2. The germline CDR1 and CDR2 sequences are SGHRS and YFSETQ. The V segment lost 1 base and the J segment 7 bases; nucleotides outside the gene matches: 13. The CDR3 length is 16 residues. The CDR3 nucleotides read TGCGCCAGCAGCTTGAGGGGTAGCGGGGTCCTCGGGGAGCAGTACTTC. It encodes CASSLRGSGVLGEQYF. Filled out from reference TRBV5-1 and TRBJ2-7, the complete variable domain reads KAGVTQTPRYLIKTRGQQVTLSCSPISGHRSVSWYQQTPGQGLQFLFEYFSETQRNKGNFPGRFSGRQFSNSRSEMNVSTLELGDSALYLCASSLRGSGVLGEQYFGPGTRLTVT.

This clonotype has a count of ten or more. This chain connects TRBV12-3 or TRBV12-4 to TRBJ1-1; D unresolved. This CDR3 spans 13 amino acids. Trimming took off 7 bases at V and 5 bases at J, with 14 bases between the two ends. CDR3 sequence: CASTLLRETEAFF. In DNA form, the CDR3 reads TGTGCCAGCACGCTCCTCCGGGAGACTGAAGCTTTCTTT.

This clonotype was seen a few times. The gene calls are TRBV12-3 or TRBV12-4 and TRBJ2-5; no reliable D call. Between the trimmed V and J ends, which lost 3 bases and 7 bases, there was a span of 6 bases. The CDR3 runs 11 residues. The DNA for the CDR3 is TGTGCCAGCAGTTTCAATTGGACCCAGTACTTC. Translating gives CASSFNWTQYF.

This clonotype was observed a handful of times. This sequence joins TRBV4-1 and TRBJ2-5, with D possibly being TRBD1 (5 bases). The V end lost 11 bases, the J end lost 5 bases, and 18 bases lay between the germline ends. Germline CDR1 is MGHRA and CDR2 is YSYEKL. The CDR3 is 13 residues long. The CDR3 is CASSGQVVETQYF. The CDR3 coding sequence is TGCGCCTCATCAGGGCAGGTTGTGGAGACCCAGTACTTC.

This clonotype was counted once. The V call is TRBV2, the J call TRBJ2-7, with D perhaps TRBD2 (5 bases). The CDR3 contains 14 residues. CDR1 and CDR2 (germline): SNHLY, FYNNEI. The V and J ends lost 2 bases and 0 bases respectively, with 8 bases between them. The CDR3 protein is CASSESGFSYEQYF. DNA of the CDR3: TGTGCCAGCAGTGAATCGGGGTTCTCCTACGAGCAGTACTTC.

V and J are TRBV19 and TRBJ1-5, with 9 positions matching TRBD1. The CDR3 loop spans 16 amino acids. V shed 5 bases and J 2 bases; nucleotides not matched to a gene: 7. Per germline, CDR1 LNHDA and CDR2 SQIVND (reference sequence). For the CDR3, the DNA is TGTGCCAGTAGTCCCCGGACAGGGGCTGGCAATCAGCCCCAGCATTTT. Translated, it gives CASSPRTGAGNQPQHF. The entire variable domain, with the rest obtained from reference TRBV19 and TRBJ1-5, is as follows: DGGITQSPKYLFRKEGQNVTLSCEQNLNHDAMYWYRQDPGQGLRLIYYSQIVNDFQKGDIAEGYSVSREKKESFPLTVTSAQKNPTAFYLCASSPRTGAGNQPQHFGDGTRLSIL.

This clonotype was detected ten times or more. This rearrangement joins TRBV7-8 to TRBJ2-2; TRBD2 is a possible D gene (6 bases). The CDR3 runs to 16 residues. Germline CDR1 and CDR2: SGHVS and FQNEAQ. With 5 bases removed from V and 7 bases from J, the gap between germline ends came to 20 bases. The CDR3 nucleotides are TGTGCCAGCAGCCCTATAAGGAGGGGAAGGAGCGGGGAGCTGTTTTTT. Translating it yields CASSPIRRGRSGELFF.

This clonotype was detected a few times. The chain combines TRBV5-1 with TRBJ2-3; D not resolved. V was cut by 6 bases and J by 4 bases, with 12 bases left in between. This CDR3 comprises 13 residues. Germline V gene sequence: CDR1 SGHRS, CDR2 YFSETQ. The DNA for the CDR3 is TGCGCCAGCACCGAGCGTTTCGCAGATACGCAGTATTTT. Protein: CASTERFADTQYF. The full variable domain, rest sourced from reference TRBV5-1 and TRBJ2-3, is KAGVTQTPRYLIKTRGQQVTLSCSPISGHRSVSWYQQTPGQGLQFLFEYFSETQRNKGNFPGRFSGRQFSNSRSEMNVSTLELGDSALYLCASTERFADTQYFGPGTRLTVL.

This clonotype was seen ten or more times. V gene TRBV7-2 combines with J gene TRBJ2-5; D might be TRBD2 (5 bases). Germline CDR1 reads SGHTA; CDR2 reads FQGNSA. The germline V and J ends were trimmed by 5 bases and 5 bases, with 9 bases remaining between them. The length of the CDR3 is 12 residues. For the CDR3, the DNA is TGTGCCAGCAGCCGCCCGGGGGAGACCCAGTACTTC. It translates to CASSRPGETQYF.

The chain has TRBV5-6 and TRBJ2-7; maybe TRBD1 (6 bases). V lost 4 bases to trimming and J lost 3 bases, with 17 bases between them. Germline V CDR1 and CDR2: SGHDT, YYEEEE. The CDR3 is made up of 15 amino acids. The CDR3: CASSQLGGQRYEQYF. In DNA, the CDR3 is TGTGCCAGCAGCCAATTGGGTGGACAGCGCTACGAGCAGTACTTC. The variable domain in full, completed from reference TRBV5-6 and TRBJ2-7, reads DAGVTQSPTHLIKTRGQQVTLRCSPKSGHDTVSWYQQALGQGPQFIFQYYEEEERQRGNFPDRFSGHQFPNYSSELNVNALLLGDSALYLCASSQLGGQRYEQYFGPGTRLTVT.

V is TRBV4-2 and J is TRBJ1-3; perhaps TRBD1 as D (5 bases). V lost 5 bases and J 0 bases, leaving 8 bases between the germline ends. Germline CDR1 LGHNA, CDR2 YNFKEQ. This CDR3 is 14 amino acids long. The CDR3 region has the DNA TGTGCCAGCAGCGGGGCAGGCTCTGGAAACACCATATATTTT. Translating gives CASSGAGSGNTIYF.